This passage covers 8 T cell receptor beta chains from one sample sequenced in a study of blood T cell repertoires in COVID-19. The repertoire was sequenced with immunoSEQ multiplex PCR; TCRdb's copy has only in-frame clones and lacks some. The sample contains about 330,000 clones, 80% to 90% of which appear only once. The sequenced material came from PBMCs or T cells enriched from blood (not recorded which). The receptors shown here come from a young woman who had recovered from COVID-19.

The chain is built from TRBV7-8 and TRBJ2-1; D ambiguous. CDR3 size: 15 residues. Trimming pared 0 bases from V and 7 bases from J, leaving 13 bases between. Germline V gene lookup returns CDR1 SGHVS and CDR2 FQNEAQ. CDR3 residues: CASSLARSSWNEQFF. The CDR3 nucleotides read TGTGCCAGCAGCTTAGCTCGATCTAGTTGGAATGAGCAGTTCTTC.

The V gene is TRBV6-5, the J gene TRBJ2-2; 7 nucleotides align to TRBD2. The J segment lost 4 bases and the V segment lost 5 bases, leaving 7 bases of the junction unmatched. Germline V gene sequence: CDR1 MNHEY, CDR2 SVGAGI. The CDR3 extends over 15 amino acids. In nucleotides, the CDR3 is TGTGCCAGCAGTCCGAACCCGGGAGGCACCGGGGAGCTGTTTTTT. This gives the protein CASSPNPGGTGELFF.

The sample holds one count of this clone. J is TRBJ2-3 and V is TRBV5-5; 13 nucleotides match TRBD2. J gave up 9 bases and V 1 base, and 5 bases lay outside the gene matches. The V gene's germline CDR1 is SGHKS and CDR2 YYEKEE (reference sequence). The CDR3 has 15 amino acids. CDR3 coding DNA: TGTGCCAGCAGCTTGACTAGCGGGGGGGCCAGCACGCAGTATTTT. It is translated as CASSLTSGGASTQYF. The entire variable domain, with the rest obtained from reference TRBV5-5 and TRBJ2-3, is as follows: DAGVTQSPTHLIKTRGQQVTLRCSPISGHKSVSWYQQVLGQGPQFIFQYYEKEERGRGNFPDRFSARQFPNYSSELNVNALLLGDSALYLCASSLTSGGASTQYFGPGTRLTVL.

V usage is TRBV2 and J usage is TRBJ2-1; 14 bases map to TRBD2. With 6 bases clipped from V and 1 base from J, the junction kept 8 bases outside the gene matches. Germline values: CDR1 SNHLY, CDR2 FYNNEI. The CDR3 extends over 18 amino acids. The DNA for the CDR3 is TGTGCCAGCAGAGGGGGACTAGCGGGGGATCCGTCCTACAATGAGCAGTTCTTC. Protein sequence: CASRGGLAGDPSYNEQFF.

V is TRBV30 and J is TRBJ2-1, with D possibly TRBD1 on 5 matching bases. Germline CDR1 is GTSNPN and CDR2 is SVGIG (reference sequence). The CDR3 has 13 amino acids. V shed 4 bases and J shed 8 bases, with 15 bases lying between them. For the CDR3, the DNA is TGTGCCTGGAATCGAAGGGGCGGCGATGAGCAGTTCTTC. Translating gives CAWNRRGGDEQFF.

The V gene is TRBV11-2, the J gene TRBJ2-5, with 8 bases that match TRBD2. The CDR3 has 16 residues. With V trimmed by 1 base and J by 2 bases, 6 bases remained unmatched. CDR1 is SGHAT and CDR2 is FQNNGV in the germline V gene. This CDR3 is CASSLGRGGSQETQYF. In DNA form, the CDR3 reads TGTGCCAGCAGCTTAGGTCGGGGGGGGAGTCAAGAGACCCAGTACTTC. The variable domain in full, completed from reference TRBV11-2 and TRBJ2-5, reads EAGVAQSPRYKIIEKRQSVAFWCNPISGHATLYWYQQILGQGPKLLIQFQNNGVVDDSQLPKDRFSAERLKGVDSTLKIQPAKLEDSAVYLCASSLGRGGSQETQYFGPGTRLLVL.

The chain couples TRBV6-5 to TRBJ1-1; D is undetermined. The CDR3 sequence is 13 residues long. Per the germline V gene, CDR1 is MNHEY and CDR2 is SVGAGI. V was cut by 2 bases and J by 5 bases, with 9 bases left in between. This CDR3 is CASSYGGLTEAFF. CDR3 sequence (DNA): TGTGCCAGCAGTTACGGAGGGTTGACTGAAGCTTTCTTT.

The chain carries TRBV30 and TRBJ2-5, with 9 bases lining up with TRBD1. The CDR3 loop spans 14 amino acids. CDR1 is GTSNPN and CDR2 is SVGIG in the germline V gene (reference sequence). Germline trimming cut 3 bases from V and 4 bases from J; bases unmatched to any gene: 6. The CDR3 nucleotides are TGTGCCTGGAGCCACAGGGGGCGAGTAGAGACCCAGTACTTC. Its protein is CAWSHRGRVETQYF.